This is a list of T cell receptor beta chains from one sample in a study of blood T cell repertoires in COVID-19. TCRdb keeps only in-frame clones here, not all; method: immunoSEQ multiplex PCR. The repertoire holds about 190,000 clones, with around 84% as singletons. Sequencing was performed on peripheral blood. These receptors were collected from a man aged 35-49 years with active or convalescent COVID-19. Both conserved end residues are part of each CDR3. The D gene is left open where the match is weak. Size values are once, few and many counts, or a class for expanded clones, and some rows have none.

v_call	d_call	clone_size	j_call	cdr3_nt	cdr3_aa
TRBV9	-	once	TRBJ2-1	TGTGCCAGCAGCGCCACCGGGACGGACTACTACAATGAGCAGTTCTTC	CASSATGTDYYNEQFF
TRBV28	TRBD1	-	TRBJ1-2	TGTGCCAGCAGTTTTGGACAGGGGGCAAACGGCTACACCTTC	CASSFGQGANGYTF
TRBV2	TRBD2	-	TRBJ2-7	TGTGCCACCGAAGGCTACACTAGCGGGGGGGATGGCGAGCAGTACTTC	CATEGYTSGGDGEQYF
TRBV4-1	-	-	TRBJ2-7	TGCGCCAGCAGCCAAGGGACAGGGTTAGGGGGGGCTTTATACGAGCAGTACTTC	CASSQGTGLGGALYEQYF
TRBV7-8	-	-	TRBJ1-1	TGTGCCAGCAGCCAAGCCCGGTGGGAAGCTTTCTTT	CASSQARWEAFF
TRBV3-1/TRBV3-2	TRBD1	-	TRBJ1-2	TGTGCCAGCAGCCTCCAGGAGGGGGCTCACGGCTACACCTTC	CASSLQEGAHGYTF
TRBV6-6	-	once	TRBJ1-1	TGTGCTTCTGGGGGGGCGGGTGGAACTGAAGCTTTCTTT	CASGGAGGTEAFF
TRBV2	TRBD1	-	TRBJ2-1	TGTGCCAGCAGGACCGGGACAGGGGTAAATGAGCAGTTCTTC	CASRTGTGVNEQFF
TRBV18	-	-	TRBJ1-2	TGTGCCAGCTCACCCCCAGGGGCGGACTATGGCTACACCTTC	CASSPPGADYGYTF
TRBV6-5	-	-	TRBJ2-7	TGTGCCAGCAGTTACAGGGGAAACTACGAGCAGTACTTC	CASSYRGNYEQYF